Listed below are T cell receptor beta chains from one sample, sequenced in a study of CD8 T cells in ankylosing spondylitis. From the 5' RACE reads, TCRdb called clonotypes with MiXCR, one entry per CDR3 protein. This table holds hundreds of thousands of distinct CDR3 sequences, 8% to 9.5% found once. Sequencing was done on a sample of blood, either unsorted or a sorted T cell fraction (not recorded which). Receptor source: a male donor with ankylosing spondylitis or in good health (not recorded which). CDR3s include the opening cysteine and the closing phenylalanine or tryptophan. D genes are given only for firm matches.

D gene | V gene | CDR3 protein
- | TRBV27 | CASSPRDRNTGELFF
- | TRBV7-2 | CASSSGPLNRLQYF
TRBD2 | TRBV5-1 | CASSLALGGRAFEQFF
- | TRBV4-2 | CASSQDRTSNEKLFF
- | TRBV29-1 | CSVVVRGQPQHF
TRBD1 | TRBV27 | CASSLLDRGLRSEQFF
- | TRBV12-3/TRBV12-4 | CASSLTDSYEQYF
TRBD1 | TRBV7-2 | CASSLLARTPGGNEQFF
TRBD2 | TRBV7-3 | CASSDPGLARNEQFF
- | TRBV5-1 | CASSLGSRPSIQYF
- | TRBV27 | CASKFMTGILARTDTQYF
- | TRBV7-6 | CASSLEVGSYEQYF
- | TRBV5-1 | CASSPRSGLEQYF
TRBD1 | TRBV6-1 | CASSRSPGQLNEQYF
TRBD2 | TRBV7-9 | CASSFPGLARNEQFF
- | TRBV4-3 | CASSQDVSRTDTQYF
- | TRBV7-2 | CASSPRGQQKAFF
- | TRBV6-1 | CASSEWGGGFSEQYF
TRBD2 | TRBV5-4 | CASSKREFSYNEQFF
- | TRBV7-9 | CASSLGTGSSYEQYF
TRBD2 | TRBV7-2 | CASSSRRGGASDTQYF
TRBD2 | TRBV7-9 | CASSRIERGGRDTQYF
- | TRBV27 | CASMGRVSGFKEQYF
TRBD2 | TRBV5-4 | CASSFAAGGETTQYF
- | TRBV5-1 | CASSFAQGTSYNSPLHF
- | TRBV7-2 | CASSRLGGSYEQYF
- | TRBV7-9 | CASSDSKGASAGELFF
- | TRBV7-9 | CASSHGRNQETQYF
- | TRBV20-1 | CSANSASYNEQFF
TRBD2 | TRBV7-8 | CASSFSGRGTGELFF
- | TRBV7-3 | CASSLTRTAANYNEQFF
- | TRBV7-2 | CASSSSPGDTQYF
TRBD2 | TRBV11-2 | CASSLEGLAGAYNEQFF
- | TRBV10-3 | CAIPDGNTIYF
- | TRBV5-1 | CASSLSGGDEQYF
- | TRBV4-2 | CASSQGGEGDTQYF
TRBD1 | TRBV5-1 | CASSSGTGVTGELFF